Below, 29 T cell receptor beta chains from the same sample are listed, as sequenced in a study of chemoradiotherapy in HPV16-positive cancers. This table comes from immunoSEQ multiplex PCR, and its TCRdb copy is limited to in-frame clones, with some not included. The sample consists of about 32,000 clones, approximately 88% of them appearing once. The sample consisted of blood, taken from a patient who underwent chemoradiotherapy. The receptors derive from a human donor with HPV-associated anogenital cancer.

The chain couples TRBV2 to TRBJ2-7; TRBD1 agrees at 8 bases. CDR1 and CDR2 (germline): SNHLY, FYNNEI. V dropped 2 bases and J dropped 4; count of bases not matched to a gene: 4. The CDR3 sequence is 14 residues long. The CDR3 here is CASSERTGLYEQYF. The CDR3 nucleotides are TGTGCCAGCAGTGAAAGGACAGGGCTGTACGAGCAGTACTTC.

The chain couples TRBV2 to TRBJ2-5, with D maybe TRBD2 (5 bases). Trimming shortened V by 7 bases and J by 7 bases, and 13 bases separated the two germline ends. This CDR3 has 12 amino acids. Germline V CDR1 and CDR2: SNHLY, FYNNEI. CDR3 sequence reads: CASNEGDATQYF. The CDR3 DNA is TGTGCCAGCAACGAGGGTGATGCGACCCAGTACTTC.

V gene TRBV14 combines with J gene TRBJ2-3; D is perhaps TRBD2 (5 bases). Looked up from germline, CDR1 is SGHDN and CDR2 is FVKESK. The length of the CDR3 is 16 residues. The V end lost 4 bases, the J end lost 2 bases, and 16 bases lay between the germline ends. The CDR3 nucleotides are TGTGCCAGCAGCCCCTTGGACTCCCCTTACACAGATACGCAGTATTTT. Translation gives CASSPLDSPYTDTQYF.

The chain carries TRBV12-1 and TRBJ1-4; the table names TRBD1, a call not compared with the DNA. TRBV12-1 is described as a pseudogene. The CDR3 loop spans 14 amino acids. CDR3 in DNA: TGTGCCAGCAGCACTCGGGACACTGGTGAAAAACTGTTTTTT. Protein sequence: CASSTRDTGEKLFF.

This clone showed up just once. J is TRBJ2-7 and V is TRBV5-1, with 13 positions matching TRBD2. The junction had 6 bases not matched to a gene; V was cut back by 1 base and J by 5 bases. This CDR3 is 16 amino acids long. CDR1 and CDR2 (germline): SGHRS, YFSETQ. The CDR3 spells CASSLTSGGASHEQYF. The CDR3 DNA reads TGCGCCAGCAGCTTGACTAGCGGGGGGGCATCCCACGAGCAGTACTTC.

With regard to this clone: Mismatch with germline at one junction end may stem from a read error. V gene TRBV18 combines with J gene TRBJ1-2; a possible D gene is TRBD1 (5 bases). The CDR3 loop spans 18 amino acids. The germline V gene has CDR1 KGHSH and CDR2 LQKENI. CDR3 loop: CASAPPQGISGLNYGHTF. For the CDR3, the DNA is TGTGCCAGCGCCCCCCCCCAGGGCATTTCTGGGCTTAACTATGGCCACACCTTC.

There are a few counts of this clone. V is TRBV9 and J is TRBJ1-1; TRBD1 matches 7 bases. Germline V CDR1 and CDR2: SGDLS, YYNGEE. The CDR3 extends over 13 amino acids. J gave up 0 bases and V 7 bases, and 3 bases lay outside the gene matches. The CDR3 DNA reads TGTGCCAGCCAGGGACAGTTGAACACTGAAGCTTTCTTT. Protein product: CASQGQLNTEAFF.

The CDR3 DNA reads TGCGCCAGCAGCCCCAGGGGAATCACTGAAGCTTTCTTT. Its translation: CASSPRGITEAFF. This chain links TRBV5-1 with TRBJ1-1; D may be TRBD1 (6 bases). CDR3 length equals 13 residues. Per germline, CDR1 SGHRS and CDR2 YFSETQ. The V and J ends lost 4 bases and 4 bases respectively, with 11 bases between them.

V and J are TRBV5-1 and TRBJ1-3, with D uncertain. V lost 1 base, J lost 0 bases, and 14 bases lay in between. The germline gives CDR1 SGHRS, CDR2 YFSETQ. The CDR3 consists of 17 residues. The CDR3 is CASSLLSRTFSGNTIYF. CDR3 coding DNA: TGCGCCAGCAGCTTGTTATCCAGAACGTTCTCTGGAAACACCATATATTTT. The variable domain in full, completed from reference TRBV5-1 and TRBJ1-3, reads KAGVTQTPRYLIKTRGQQVTLSCSPISGHRSVSWYQQTPGQGLQFLFEYFSETQRNKGNFPGRFSGRQFSNSRSEMNVSTLELGDSALYLCASSLLSRTFSGNTIYFGEGSWLTVV.

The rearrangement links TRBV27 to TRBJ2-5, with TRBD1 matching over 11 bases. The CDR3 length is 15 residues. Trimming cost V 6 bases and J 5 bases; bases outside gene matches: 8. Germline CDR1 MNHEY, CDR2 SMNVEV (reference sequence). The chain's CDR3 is CASSSGGTGGETQYF. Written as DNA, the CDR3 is TGTGCCAGCAGCTCAGGTGGGACAGGGGGGGAGACCCAGTACTTC.

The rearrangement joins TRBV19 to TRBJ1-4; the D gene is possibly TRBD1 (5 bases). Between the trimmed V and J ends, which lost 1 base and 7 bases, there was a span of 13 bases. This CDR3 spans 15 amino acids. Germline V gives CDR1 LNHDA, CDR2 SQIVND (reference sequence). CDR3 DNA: TGTGCCAGTAGTATAGGGGGCTCGAAGGGTGAAAAACTGTTTTTT. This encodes CASSIGGSKGEKLFF.

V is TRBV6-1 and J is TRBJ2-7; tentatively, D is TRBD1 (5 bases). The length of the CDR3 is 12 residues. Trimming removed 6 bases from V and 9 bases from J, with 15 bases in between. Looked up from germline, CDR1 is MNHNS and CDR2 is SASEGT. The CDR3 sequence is CASREQGSRQYF. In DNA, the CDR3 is TGTGCCAGCAGAGAGCAGGGATCTAGGCAGTACTTC.

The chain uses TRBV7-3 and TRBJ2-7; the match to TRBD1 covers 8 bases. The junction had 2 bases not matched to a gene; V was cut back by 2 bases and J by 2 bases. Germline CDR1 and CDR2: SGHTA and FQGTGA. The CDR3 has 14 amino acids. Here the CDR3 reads CASSLDRGAYEQYF. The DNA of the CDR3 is TGTGCCAGCAGCTTAGACAGGGGCGCCTACGAGCAGTACTTC.

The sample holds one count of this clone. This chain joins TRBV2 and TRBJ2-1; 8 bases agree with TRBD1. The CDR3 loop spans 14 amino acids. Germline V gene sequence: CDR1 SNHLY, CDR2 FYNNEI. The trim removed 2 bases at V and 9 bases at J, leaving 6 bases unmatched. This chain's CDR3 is CASSEWAGGSEQFF. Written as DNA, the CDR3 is TGTGCCAGCAGTGAATGGGCAGGGGGCAGTGAGCAGTTCTTC.

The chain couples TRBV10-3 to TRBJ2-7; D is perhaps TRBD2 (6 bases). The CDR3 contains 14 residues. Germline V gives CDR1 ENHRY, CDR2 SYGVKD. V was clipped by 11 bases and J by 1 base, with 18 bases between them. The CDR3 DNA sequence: TGTGCCCTCCGGATGGAGGGCGCGTCCTACGAGCAGTACTTC. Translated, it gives CALRMEGASYEQYF.

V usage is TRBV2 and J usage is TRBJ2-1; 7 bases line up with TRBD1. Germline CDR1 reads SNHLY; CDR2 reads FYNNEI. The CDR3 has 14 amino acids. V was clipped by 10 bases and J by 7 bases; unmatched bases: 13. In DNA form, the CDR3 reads TGTGCCACCCCGGGACAGACCTTAGGGAATGAGCAGTTCTTC. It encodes CATPGQTLGNEQFF.

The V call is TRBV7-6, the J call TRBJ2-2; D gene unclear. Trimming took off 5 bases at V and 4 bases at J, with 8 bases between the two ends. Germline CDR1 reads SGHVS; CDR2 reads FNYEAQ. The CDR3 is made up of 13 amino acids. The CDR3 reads CASSRTITGELFF. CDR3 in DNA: TGTGCCAGCAGCCGTACGATCACCGGGGAGCTGTTTTTT. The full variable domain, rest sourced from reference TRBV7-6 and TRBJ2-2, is GAGVSQSPRYKVTKRGQDVALRCDPISGHVSLYWYRQALGQGPEFLTYFNYEAQQDKSGLPNDRFSAERPEGSISTLTIQRTEQRDSAMYRCASSRTITGELFFGEGSRLTVL.

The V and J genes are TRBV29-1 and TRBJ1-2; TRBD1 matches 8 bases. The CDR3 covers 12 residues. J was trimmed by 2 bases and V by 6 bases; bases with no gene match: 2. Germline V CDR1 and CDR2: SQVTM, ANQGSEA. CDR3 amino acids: CSVRTGNYGYTF. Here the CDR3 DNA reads TGCAGCGTACGGACAGGGAACTATGGCTACACCTTC. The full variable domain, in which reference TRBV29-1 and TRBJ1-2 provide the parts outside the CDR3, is SAVISQKPSRDICQRGTSLTIQCQVDSQVTMMFWYRQQPGQSLTLIATANQGSEATYESGFVIDKFPISRPNLTFSTLTVSNMSPEDSSIYLCSVRTGNYGYTFGSGTRLTVV.

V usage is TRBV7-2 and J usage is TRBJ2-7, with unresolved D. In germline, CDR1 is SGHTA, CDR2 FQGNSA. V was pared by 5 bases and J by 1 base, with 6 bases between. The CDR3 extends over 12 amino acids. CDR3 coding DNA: TGTGCCAGCAGCCTGGGGTCCTACGAGCAGTACTTC. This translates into CASSLGSYEQYF.

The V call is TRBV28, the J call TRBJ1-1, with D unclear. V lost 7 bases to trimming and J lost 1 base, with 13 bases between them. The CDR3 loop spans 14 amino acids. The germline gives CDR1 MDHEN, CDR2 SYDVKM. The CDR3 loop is CASNPRGRNTEAFF. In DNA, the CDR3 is TGTGCCAGCAACCCCAGAGGGAGGAACACTGAAGCTTTCTTT.

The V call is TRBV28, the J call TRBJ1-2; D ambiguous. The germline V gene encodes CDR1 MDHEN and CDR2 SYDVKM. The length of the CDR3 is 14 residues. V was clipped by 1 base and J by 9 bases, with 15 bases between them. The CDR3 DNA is TGTGCCAGCAGTTTATCCCAGTCCCGCCGAAGCTACACCTTC. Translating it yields CASSLSQSRRSYTF.

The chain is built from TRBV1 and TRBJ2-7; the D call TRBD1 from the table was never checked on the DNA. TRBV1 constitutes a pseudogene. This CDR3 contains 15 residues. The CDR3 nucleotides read TGCACCAGCAGCCAAGATCACAGGGTTTTCGACGAGCAGTACTTC. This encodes CTSSQDHRVFDEQYF.

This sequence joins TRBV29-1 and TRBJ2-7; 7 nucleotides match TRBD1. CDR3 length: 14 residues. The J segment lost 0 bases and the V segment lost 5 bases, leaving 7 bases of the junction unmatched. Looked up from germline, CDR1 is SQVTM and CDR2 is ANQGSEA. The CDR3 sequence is CSVTRQGSSYEQYF. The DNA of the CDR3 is TGCAGCGTTACTAGACAGGGAAGCTCCTACGAGCAGTACTTC.

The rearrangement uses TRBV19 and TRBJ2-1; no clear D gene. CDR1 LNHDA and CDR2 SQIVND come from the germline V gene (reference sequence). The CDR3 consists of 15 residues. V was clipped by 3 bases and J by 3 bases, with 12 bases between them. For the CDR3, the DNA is TGTGCCAGTAGTATCGAGGAAGGGTACTACAATGAGCAGTTCTTC. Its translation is CASSIEEGYYNEQFF.

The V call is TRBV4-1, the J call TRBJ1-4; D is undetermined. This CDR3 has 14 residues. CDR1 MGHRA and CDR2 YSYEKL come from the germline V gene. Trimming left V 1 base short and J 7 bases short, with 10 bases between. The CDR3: CASSQVRVSEKLFF. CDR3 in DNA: TGCGCCAGCAGCCAAGTAAGGGTGTCTGAAAAACTGTTTTTT.

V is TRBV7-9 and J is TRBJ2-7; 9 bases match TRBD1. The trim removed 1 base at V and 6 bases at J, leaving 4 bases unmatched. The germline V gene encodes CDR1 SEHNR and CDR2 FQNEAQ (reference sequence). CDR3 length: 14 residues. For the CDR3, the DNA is TGTGCCAGCAGCTTAGGACAGGGGGAAAGCGAGCAGTACTTC. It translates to CASSLGQGESEQYF. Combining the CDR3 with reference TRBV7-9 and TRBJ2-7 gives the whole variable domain DTGVSQNPRHKITKRGQNVTFRCDPISEHNRLYWYRQTLGQGPEFLTYFQNEAQLEKSRLLSDRFSAERPKGSFSTLEIQRTEQGDSAMYLCASSLGQGESEQYFGPGTRLTVT.

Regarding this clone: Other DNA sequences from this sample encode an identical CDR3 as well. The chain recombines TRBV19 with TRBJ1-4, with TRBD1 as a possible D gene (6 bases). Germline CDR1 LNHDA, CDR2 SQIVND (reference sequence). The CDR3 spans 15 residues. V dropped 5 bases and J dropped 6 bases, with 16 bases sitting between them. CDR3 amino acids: CASSPDGQGHEKLFF. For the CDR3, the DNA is TGTGCCAGTAGTCCGGATGGCCAGGGGCATGAAAAACTGTTTTTT.

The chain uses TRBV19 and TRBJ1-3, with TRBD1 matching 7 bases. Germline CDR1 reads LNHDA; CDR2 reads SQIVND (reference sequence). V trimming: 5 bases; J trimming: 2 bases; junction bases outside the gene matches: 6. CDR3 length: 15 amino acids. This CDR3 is CASSANRGAGNTIYF. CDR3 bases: TGTGCCAGTAGTGCCAACAGGGGAGCTGGAAACACCATATATTTT.

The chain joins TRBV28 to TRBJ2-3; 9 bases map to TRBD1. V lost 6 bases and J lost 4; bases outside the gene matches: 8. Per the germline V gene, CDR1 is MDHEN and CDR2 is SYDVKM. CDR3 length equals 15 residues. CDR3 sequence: CASSTGGAGADTQYF. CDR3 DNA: TGTGCCAGCAGCACAGGGGGCGCTGGGGCAGATACGCAGTATTTT.